This T cell receptor (beta chain) was sequenced for a study of tumor-infiltrating lymphocytes in primary liver carcinoma. Whole-study results and caveats: Tumor samples exhibited a significantly greater top-250-clone fraction than blood samples (p = 0.039).

With respect to this clonotype: Its antigen is unidentified. Sequence at one end of the junction differs from germline and may be a read error.

For each extraction, RNA and DNA were obtained together from 20-30 mg of unsorted bulk tissue. This CDR3 has 13 amino acids. Germline V gene data show CDR1 as SGHAT and CDR2 as FQNNGV. Starting from approximately 470 ng of total RNA, TCR beta cDNA was produced with a primer in the constant region. Three rounds of nested multiplex PCR with slightly modified ARM-PCR produced TCR beta libraries. TRBV1-TRBV30 forward primers and a C-beta reverse primer were used in the first two PCR rounds, which each ran for approximately 11 cycles. MiXCR was run by TCRdb on the multiplex PCR reads, yielding one entry per CDR3 protein. Of roughly 100,000 distinct CDR3 sequences listed, around 80% are singletons.

The sequencing input was liver tumor tissue from sampling region 3. Subset given: tumor region T3, left-lateral pole. The sequence was obtained from a man aged 40-49 years with primary liver carcinoma and hepatitis B virus infection. The chain links TRBV11-2 to TRBJ1-5, with D hard to call. The CDR3 DNA reads TGTGCCAGAAGCTCATTAATCGATCAGCCCCAGCATTTT. Its protein is CARSSLIDQPQHF.